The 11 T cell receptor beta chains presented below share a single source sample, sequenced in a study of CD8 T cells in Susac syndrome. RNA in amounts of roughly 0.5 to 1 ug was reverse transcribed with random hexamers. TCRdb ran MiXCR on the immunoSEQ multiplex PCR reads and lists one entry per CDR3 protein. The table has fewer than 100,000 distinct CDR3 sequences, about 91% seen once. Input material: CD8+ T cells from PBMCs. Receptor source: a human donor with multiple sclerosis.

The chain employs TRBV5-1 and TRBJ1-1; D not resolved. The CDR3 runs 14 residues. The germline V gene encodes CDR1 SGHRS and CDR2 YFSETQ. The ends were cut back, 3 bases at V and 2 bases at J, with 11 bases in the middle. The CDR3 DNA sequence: TGCGCCAGCAGCTCCCGGACGGCCAACACTGAAGCTTTCTTT. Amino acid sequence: CASSSRTANTEAFF.

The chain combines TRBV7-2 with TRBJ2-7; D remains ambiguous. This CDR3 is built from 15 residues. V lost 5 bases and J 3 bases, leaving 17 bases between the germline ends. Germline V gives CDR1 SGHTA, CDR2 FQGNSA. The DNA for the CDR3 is TGTGCCAGCAGCCCGCTGGTTCAACCGATCTACGAGCAGTACTTC. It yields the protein CASSPLVQPIYEQYF.

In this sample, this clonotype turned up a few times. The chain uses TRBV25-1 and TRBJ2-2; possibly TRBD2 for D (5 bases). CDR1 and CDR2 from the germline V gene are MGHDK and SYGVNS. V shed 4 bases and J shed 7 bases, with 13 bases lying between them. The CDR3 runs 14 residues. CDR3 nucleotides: TGTGCCAGCAGTGCCCAAAATCGGGACGGGGAGCTGTTTTTT. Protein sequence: CASSAQNRDGELFF.

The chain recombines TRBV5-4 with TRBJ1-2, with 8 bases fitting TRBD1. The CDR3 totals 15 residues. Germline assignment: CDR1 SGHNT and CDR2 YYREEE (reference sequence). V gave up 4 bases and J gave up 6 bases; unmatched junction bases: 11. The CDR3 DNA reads TGTGCCAGCAGCCCCCGGACAGGGACGGTGGATGGCTACACCTTC. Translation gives CASSPRTGTVDGYTF.

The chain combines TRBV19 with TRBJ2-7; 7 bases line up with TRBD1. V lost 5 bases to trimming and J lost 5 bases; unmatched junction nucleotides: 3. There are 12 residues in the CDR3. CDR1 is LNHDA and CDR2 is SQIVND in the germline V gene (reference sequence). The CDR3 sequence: CASSLGGHEQYF. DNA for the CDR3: TGTGCCAGTAGTCTAGGGGGCCACGAGCAGTACTTC.

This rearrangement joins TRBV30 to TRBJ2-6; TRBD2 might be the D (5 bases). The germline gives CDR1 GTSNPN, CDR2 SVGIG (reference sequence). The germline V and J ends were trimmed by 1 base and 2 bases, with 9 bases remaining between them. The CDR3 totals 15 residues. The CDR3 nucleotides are TGTGCCTGGAGTGCGGGGAGTGCTGGGGCCAACGTCCTGACTTTC. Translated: CAWSAGSAGANVLTF.

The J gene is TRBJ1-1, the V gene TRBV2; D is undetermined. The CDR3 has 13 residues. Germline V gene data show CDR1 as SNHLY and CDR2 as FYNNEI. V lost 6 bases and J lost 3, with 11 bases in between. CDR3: CASRPPGYTEAFF. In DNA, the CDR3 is TGTGCCAGCAGGCCCCCCGGGTACACTGAAGCTTTCTTT.

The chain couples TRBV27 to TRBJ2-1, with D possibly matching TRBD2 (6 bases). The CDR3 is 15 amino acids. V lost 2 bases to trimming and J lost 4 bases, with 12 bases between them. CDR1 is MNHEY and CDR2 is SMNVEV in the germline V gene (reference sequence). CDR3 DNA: TGTGCCAGCAGTTTAGCTAGCGCGCTTTACAATGAGCAGTTCTTC. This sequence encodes CASSLASALYNEQFF.

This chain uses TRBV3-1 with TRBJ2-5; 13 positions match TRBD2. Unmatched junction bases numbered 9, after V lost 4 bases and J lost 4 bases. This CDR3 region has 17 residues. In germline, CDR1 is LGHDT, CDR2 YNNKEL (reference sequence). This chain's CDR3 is CASSPRTSGRRRETQYF. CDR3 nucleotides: TGTGCCAGCAGCCCAAGGACTAGCGGGAGAAGGCGAGAGACCCAGTACTTC.

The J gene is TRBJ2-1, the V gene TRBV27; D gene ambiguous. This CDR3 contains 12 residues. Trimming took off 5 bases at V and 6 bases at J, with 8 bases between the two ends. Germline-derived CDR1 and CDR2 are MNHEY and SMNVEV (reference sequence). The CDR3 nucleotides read TGTGCCAGCAGTCCAGGCGGCAATGAGCAGTTCTTC. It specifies CASSPGGNEQFF.

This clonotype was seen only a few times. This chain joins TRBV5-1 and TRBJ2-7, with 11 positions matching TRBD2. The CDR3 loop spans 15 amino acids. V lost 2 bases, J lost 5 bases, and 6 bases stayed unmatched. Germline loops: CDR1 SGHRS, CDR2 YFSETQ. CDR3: CASSFSGGASDEQYF. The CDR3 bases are TGCGCCAGCAGCTTTAGCGGGGGGGCGTCGGACGAGCAGTACTTC.